Presented here are 28 T cell receptor beta chains from one specimen sequenced in a study of T cell repertoires in cytomegalovirus infection. TCRdb re-called the reads with MiXCR, one entry per CDR3 protein. The sample holds fewer than 250,000 distinct CDR3 sequences; 9% to 15% are singletons and the top ten take around 1.6%. The sequenced material came from PBMCs. The receptors derive from a human donor in good health (CMV status not recorded). Some clones in this sample may be carry-over from other donors' samples.

This clonotype was detected only a few times. This chain links TRBV6-5 with TRBJ2-2, with 10 bases lining up with TRBD1. The CDR3 sequence is 14 residues long. Germline CDR1 reads MNHEY; CDR2 reads SVGAGI. V gave up 8 bases and J gave up 5 bases; unmatched junction bases: 5. The CDR3 nucleotides are TGTGCCAGCGCCCGGGACAGGGGAACCGGGGAGCTGTTTTTT. Its protein is CASARDRGTGELFF.

This clonotype came up many times. The genes are TRBV7-6 and TRBJ1-1, with 11 positions matching TRBD1. Germline V CDR1 and CDR2: SGHVS, FNYEAQ. The CDR3 covers 13 residues. V gave up 6 bases and J gave up 6 bases; unmatched junction bases: 3. The CDR3 is CASRSGQGAEAFF. The DNA of the CDR3 is TGTGCCAGCAGATCGGGACAGGGGGCTGAAGCTTTCTTT.

This clonotype came up many times. This chain connects TRBV5-1 to TRBJ2-7, with TRBD2 identical over 10 bases. The germline gives CDR1 SGHRS, CDR2 YFSETQ. This CDR3 region has 15 residues. V shed 0 bases and J 4 bases; nucleotides not matched to a gene: 4. The CDR3 reads CASSLESGRVYEQYF. The CDR3 DNA is TGCGCCAGCAGCTTGGAAAGCGGGAGGGTTTACGAGCAGTACTTC.

For the CDR3, the DNA is TGCGCCAGCAGCTCCCAAGTTCGACTAGATAGCACAGATACGCAGTATTTT. It encodes CASSSQVRLDSTDTQYF. The V call is TRBV5-1, the J call TRBJ2-3; D possibly corresponds to TRBD2 (6 bases). The CDR3 spans 17 residues. Trimming stripped 3 bases from V and 0 bases from J, with 17 bases between. In germline, CDR1 is SGHRS, CDR2 YFSETQ.

In the case of this clonotype: This may be a read error, as it is one base from a much larger clone. The rearrangement joins TRBV28 to TRBJ1-4; D unclear. The germline gives CDR1 MDHEN, CDR2 SYDVKM. This CDR3 has 16 residues. V shed 7 bases and J shed 7 bases, with 22 bases lying between them. The CDR3 here is CASTSQGLPRGEKLFF. The DNA for the CDR3 is TGTGCCAGCACCTCCCAAGGGCTACCCCGGGGTGAAAAACTGTTTTTT.

This clonotype came up a few times. The CDR3 DNA is TGCGCCAGCAGGACCGAGGGGTCCGCGAACACCGGGGAGCTGTTTTTT. It is translated as CASRTEGSANTGELFF. The V and J genes are TRBV5-1 and TRBJ2-2, with D perhaps TRBD1 or TRBD2 (5 bases each). This CDR3 region has 16 residues. V lost 5 bases and J lost 0, with 14 bases in between. Germline loops: CDR1 SGHRS, CDR2 YFSETQ.

This clonotype came up many times. This sequence joins TRBV7-9 and TRBJ1-5, with D unclear. This CDR3 contains 13 residues. Germline lookup yields CDR1 SEHNR and CDR2 FQNEAQ (reference sequence). The germline V and J ends were trimmed by 2 bases and 6 bases, with 8 bases remaining between them. The CDR3 is CASSLNSVQPQHF. Here the CDR3 DNA reads TGTGCCAGCAGCTTAAACTCGGTTCAGCCCCAGCATTTT.

Many counts were recorded for this clonotype. This rearrangement joins TRBV7-2 to TRBJ1-5; 9 bases are a match to TRBD1. Trimming cost V 5 bases and J 3 bases; bases outside gene matches: 8. The CDR3 sequence is 16 residues long. CDR1 and CDR2 (germline): SGHTA, FQGNSA. The CDR3 loop is CASSLTGTGNNQPQHF. Here the CDR3 DNA reads TGTGCCAGCAGCCTTACCGGGACAGGGAACAATCAGCCCCAGCATTTT.

The CDR3 nucleotides are TGCAGTGCTACGAGTTATTGGGTAGCGGGAGGAGAGACCCAGTACTTC. This encodes CSATSYWVAGGETQYF. The V call is TRBV20-1, the J call TRBJ2-5; 10 bases map to TRBD2. This CDR3 spans 16 amino acids. The germline gives CDR1 DFQATT, CDR2 SNEGSKA (reference sequence). Trimming removed 4 bases from V and 4 bases from J; junction bases left unmatched: 12.

The chain links TRBV15 to TRBJ2-3, with 8 bases matching TRBD2. The V gene end was trimmed by 1 base and the J gene end by 13 bases; junction bases not matched to a gene: 4. CDR1 LNHNV and CDR2 YYDKDF come from the germline V gene (reference sequence). This CDR3 comprises 12 residues. The CDR3 loop is CATSRASGSEYF. CDR3 coding DNA: TGTGCCACCAGCAGAGCCAGCGGGAGTGAGTATTTT.

The V gene is TRBV7-9, the J gene TRBJ2-7; D gene ambiguous. V was shortened by 3 bases and J by 1 base, with 10 bases between the two germline ends. Germline-derived CDR1 and CDR2 are SEHNR and FQNEAQ (reference sequence). The CDR3 runs to 14 residues. For the CDR3, the DNA is TGTGCCAGCAGCTTTCTGGGGAATTCCTACGAGCAGTACTTC. It specifies CASSFLGNSYEQYF.

This clonotype was observed many times. The V call is TRBV19, the J call TRBJ1-1; a possible D gene is TRBD1 (5 bases). V was clipped by 6 bases and J by 1 base, with 12 bases between them. Germline V lookup: CDR1 LNHDA, CDR2 SQIVND (reference sequence). CDR3 length: 14 amino acids. The CDR3 sequence is CASSVQAENTEAFF. The CDR3 nucleotides read TGTGCCAGTAGCGTACAGGCCGAGAACACTGAAGCTTTCTTT.

This clonotype was picked up a small number of times. The chain recombines TRBV20-1 with TRBJ2-7; the D is unclear. Looked up from germline, CDR1 is DFQATT and CDR2 is SNEGSKA (reference sequence). The V gene lost 3 bases and the J gene lost 4 bases, with 19 bases spanning the gap. The CDR3 contains 15 residues. DNA for the CDR3: TGCAGTGCTAGCGCTAGGATCGGGCCCGGGTACGAGCAGTACTTC. Its translation is CSASARIGPGYEQYF.

There are many counts of this clonotype. The rearrangement links TRBV7-2 to TRBJ2-1; 10 positions match TRBD1. Losses at the gene ends were 6 bases for V and 5 bases for J; bases not matched to a gene: 7. Germline V gives CDR1 SGHTA, CDR2 FQGNSA. The CDR3 runs 15 residues. The CDR3 here is CASRPPGQGNNEQFF. Written as DNA, the CDR3 is TGTGCCAGCAGGCCACCGGGACAGGGGAACAATGAGCAGTTCTTC.

This clonotype was seen repeatedly, ten times or more. V gene TRBV28 combines with J gene TRBJ1-1; tentatively, D is TRBD1 (5 bases). Germline CDR1 and CDR2: MDHEN and SYDVKM. The CDR3 is made up of 13 amino acids. Between the trimmed V and J ends, which lost 6 bases and 3 bases, there was a span of 11 bases. CDR3 nucleotide sequence: TGTGCCAGCAGGCCTCAGGGCCACACTGAAGCTTTCTTT. Amino acids: CASRPQGHTEAFF.

The sample holds many counts of this clonotype. The chain couples TRBV12-3 or TRBV12-4 to TRBJ2-5, with D perhaps matching TRBD1 (6 bases). V was trimmed by 5 bases and J by 5 bases, leaving 9 bases between them. The CDR3 consists of 12 residues. The CDR3 loop is CASSQGFETQYF. CDR3 DNA sequence: TGTGCCAGCAGTCAGGGGTTCGAGACCCAGTACTTC.

J is TRBJ2-7 and V is TRBV20-1; tentative D call: TRBD2 (7 bases). The CDR3 length is 16 residues. CDR1 is DFQATT, CDR2 SNEGSKA, per germline (reference sequence). The V and J ends lost 3 bases and 8 bases respectively, with 26 bases between them. The CDR3 sequence is CSARAQGSGVFTQQYF. CDR3 nucleotides: TGCAGTGCTAGGGCCCAGGGGAGCGGGGTCTTTACCCAGCAGTACTTC.

This clonotype has at least ten counts. The gene calls are TRBV11-2 and TRBJ2-7, with 8 bases that match TRBD1. The V segment lost 5 bases and the J segment 3 bases; nucleotides outside the gene matches: 6. Germline V gene lookup returns CDR1 SGHAT and CDR2 FQNNGV. The CDR3 is made up of 14 amino acids. Here the CDR3 reads CASSPQGQVYEQYF. Written as DNA, the CDR3 is TGTGCCAGCAGCCCCCAGGGACAGGTCTACGAGCAGTACTTC.

This clonotype was recorded at least ten times. The chain couples TRBV7-2 to TRBJ1-1, with D maybe TRBD1 (5 bases). Per germline, CDR1 SGHTA and CDR2 FQGNSA. There are 14 residues in the CDR3. The V and J ends lost 0 bases and 4 bases respectively, with 9 bases between them. Here the CDR3 DNA reads TGTGCCAGCAGCTTAGCCCAGGGCGGCACTGAAGCTTTCTTT. Its translation is CASSLAQGGTEAFF.

This clonotype was counted many times. The chain couples TRBV11-3 to TRBJ2-1, with 7 bases matching TRBD1. This CDR3 region has 13 residues. The V gene's germline CDR1 is SGHNT and CDR2 YENEEA. Germline trimming cut 4 bases from V and 7 bases from J; bases unmatched to any gene: 4. This CDR3 reads CASSSGQLNEQFF. For the CDR3, the DNA is TGTGCCAGCAGCTCGGGACAGTTGAATGAGCAGTTCTTC.

The table lists this clonotype with many counts. The chain recombines TRBV7-9 with TRBJ2-3, with a weak D call TRBD1 (6 bases). The CDR3 length is 17 residues. Germline CDR1 is SEHNR and CDR2 is FQNEAQ (reference sequence). Between the trimmed V and J ends, which lost 5 bases and 0 bases, there was a span of 18 bases. The CDR3 sequence is CASSRPSTGRSTDTQYF. DNA for the CDR3: TGTGCCAGCAGCCGTCCCTCGACAGGACGAAGCACAGATACGCAGTATTTT.

This clonotype occurred a few times. The chain couples TRBV9 to TRBJ2-7; D possibly corresponds to TRBD2 (6 bases). This CDR3 region has 14 residues. Germline loops: CDR1 SGDLS, CDR2 YYNGEE. The V gene lost 4 bases and the J gene lost 6 bases, with 17 bases spanning the gap. CDR3 nucleotides: TGTGCCAGCAGCATTCGCGGGACTCCTTCCGAGCAGTACTTC. Its translation is CASSIRGTPSEQYF.

V usage is TRBV6-2 or TRBV6-3 and J usage is TRBJ2-7; a possible D gene is TRBD2 (5 bases). Looked up from germline, CDR1 is MNHEY and CDR2 is SVGEGT. The CDR3 length is 15 residues. The V end was cut by 4 bases, the J end by 2 bases, with 15 bases between. CDR3 nucleotide sequence: TGTGCCAGCAGTTTCGACCTCCGAGGGACCTACGAGCAGTACTTC. It codes for CASSFDLRGTYEQYF.

The table lists this clonotype with a few counts. The chain links TRBV25-1 to TRBJ1-2; maybe TRBD1 (5 bases). Per germline, CDR1 MGHDK and CDR2 SYGVNS. V was cut by 8 bases and J by 4 bases, with 11 bases left in between. CDR3 length equals 12 residues. This CDR3 is CASSQTVYGYTF. CDR3 nucleotides: TGTGCCAGCTCCCAGACAGTCTATGGCTACACCTTC.

This clonotype was found a few times. The CDR3 DNA follows: TGTGCCAGCAGCTTAGGGGACAGGGGCACTGAAGCTTTCTTT. It codes for CASSLGDRGTEAFF. The chain combines TRBV7-9 with TRBJ1-1, with 10 bases fitting TRBD1. Germline lookup yields CDR1 SEHNR and CDR2 FQNEAQ (reference sequence). This CDR3 comprises 14 residues. With 1 base clipped from V and 4 bases from J, the junction kept 0 bases outside the gene matches.

This clonotype was observed a few times. The chain links TRBV19 to TRBJ2-1; the D gene is possibly TRBD2 (6 bases). The germline gives CDR1 LNHDA, CDR2 SQIVND (reference sequence). V lost 3 bases and J lost 10, with 10 bases in between. The CDR3 contains 12 residues. The CDR3 DNA is TGTGCCAGTAGTATGGGCGGGAACGAGCAGTTCTTC. Translated: CASSMGGNEQFF.

The table lists this clonotype with a few counts. V usage is TRBV6-2 or TRBV6-3 and J usage is TRBJ2-1; TRBD2 matches at 11 bases. V gave up 7 bases and J gave up 7 bases; unmatched junction bases: 6. This CDR3 region has 14 residues. Looked up from germline, CDR1 is MNHEY and CDR2 is SVGEGT. The CDR3 coding sequence is TGTGCCAGCAAACTAGCGGGAGAGAGGAATGAGCAGTTCTTC. It yields the protein CASKLAGERNEQFF.

This clonotype was recorded many times. The chain employs TRBV7-2 and TRBJ2-7; D gene uncertain. The germline V gene encodes CDR1 SGHTA and CDR2 FQGNSA. The CDR3 has 14 residues. V shed 5 bases and J shed 6 bases, with 17 bases lying between them. CDR3: CASSATVGKGEQYF. The CDR3 DNA reads as TGTGCCAGCAGCGCGACGGTGGGGAAGGGCGAGCAGTACTTC. Full variable domain (rest looked up from reference TRBV7-2 and TRBJ2-7): GAGVSQSPSNKVTEKGKDVELRCDPISGHTALYWYRQSLGQGLEFLIYFQGNSAPDKSGLPSDRFSAERTGGSVSTLTIQRTQQEDSAVYLCASSATVGKGEQYFGPGTRLTVT.